The rows below give T cell receptor beta chains drawn from one sample of a study of blood T cells in healthy people across ages. Using its own MiXCR run on the 5' RACE reads, TCRdb lists one record per CDR3 protein. The sample holds about 580,000 distinct CDR3 sequences, around half seen once. The sample was blood. The receptors derive from an elderly man in good health. CDR3s include the opening cysteine and the closing phenylalanine or tryptophan. The D gene is left open where the match is weak. Clone size, where shown, is once, few, many, or a class for clones that have expanded.

cdr3_nt | cdr3_aa | cdr3_length | j_call | clone_size | v_call | d_call
TGTGCCACCAGTGATTTGGGGCCTCCGTATCAGCCCCAGCATTTT | CATSDLGPPYQPQHF | 15 | TRBJ1-5 | - | TRBV24-1 | -
TGTGCCAGCAGGGGGACCCGGCGGCCCCAGCATTTT | CASRGTRRPQHF | 12 | TRBJ1-5 | few | TRBV6-6 | -
TGCAGCGTTGAACCGTCTATTCGGTTGGAGACCCAGTACTTC | CSVEPSIRLETQYF | 14 | TRBJ2-5 | - | TRBV29-1 | -
TGTGCCATCAGTCCTTCAGGGGCCGGGGGCGGAAAACTGTTTTTT | CAISPSGAGGGKLFF | 15 | TRBJ1-4 | - | TRBV10-3 | -
TGTGCCAGCAGTTCTTCTAGCGGGGGAAGGGAGACCCAGTACTTC | CASSSSSGGRETQYF | 15 | TRBJ2-5 | - | TRBV6-5 | TRBD2
TGTGCCACCTGTGGGGGGTCAGGTTCACCCCTCCACTTT | CATCGGSGSPLHF | 13 | TRBJ1-6 | - | TRBV3-1 | -
TGTGCCAGCAGTTACTCGATCCCTGGCGGGGCCAGAGATACGCAGTATTTT | CASSYSIPGGARDTQYF | 17 | TRBJ2-3 | - | TRBV6-2/TRBV6-3 | -
TGCAGCGTTGCACCGGGACAGGGGTATGGCTACACCTTC | CSVAPGQGYGYTF | 13 | TRBJ1-2 | - | TRBV29-1 | TRBD1
TGTGCCAGCAGCGTAGGAGTCCAAAACACAGATACGCAGTATTTT | CASSVGVQNTDTQYF | 15 | TRBJ2-3 | - | TRBV9 | -
TGTGCCAGCAGTTACGGGGCCGGGACAGGTAGCACAGATACGCAGTATTTT | CASSYGAGTGSTDTQYF | 17 | TRBJ2-3 | many | TRBV6-6 | TRBD1
TGTGCCAGCAGACCGTCGGATCGTAGCAATCAGCCCCAGCATTTT | CASRPSDRSNQPQHF | 15 | TRBJ1-5 | - | TRBV6-6 | -
TGTGCCATCAGTGACCGGATCACTGAAGCTTTCTTT | CAISDRITEAFF | 12 | TRBJ1-1 | - | TRBV10-3 | -
TGTGCCAGCAGCTCCACAGGGGGTTGGGGCTACGAGCAGTACTTC | CASSSTGGWGYEQYF | 15 | TRBJ2-7 | - | TRBV7-8 | TRBD1
TGTGCCAGCAGCTTAGCGCGTGGACTGAGCGGCTCCTACAATGAGCAGTTCTTC | CASSLARGLSGSYNEQFF | 18 | TRBJ2-1 | few | TRBV7-9 | -
TGTGCCAGCAGCCCCAGAGGACGGGCGACCAATCAGCCCCAGCATTTT | CASSPRGRATNQPQHF | 16 | TRBJ1-5 | - | TRBV6-2/TRBV6-3 | -
TGTGCCAGCAATTACGGGCGGGGGGCAGTCACTGAGCAGTTCTTC | CASNYGRGAVTEQFF | 15 | TRBJ2-1 | few | TRBV6-5 | TRBD2
TGCAGTGCTCCTGCGGGGGCGGACTACAATGAGCAGTTCTTC | CSAPAGADYNEQFF | 14 | TRBJ2-1 | few | TRBV20-1 | -
TGTGCCAGCAGTTCGACTTCCCAGGGGAGAGAAAAACTGTTTTTT | CASSSTSQGREKLFF | 15 | TRBJ1-4 | many | TRBV6-6 | -
TGCGCCAGCAGCCAGACAGGGCCCTATGGCTACACCTTC | CASSQTGPYGYTF | 13 | TRBJ1-2 | - | TRBV5-1 | TRBD1
TGTGCCAGCAAAACTGAGGGGACAGGGTCCTACGAGCAGTACTTC | CASKTEGTGSYEQYF | 15 | TRBJ2-7 | - | TRBV28 | TRBD1
TGTGCCAGCAGTTTGAGGAGGACCGCGAATGAAAAACTGTTTTTT | CASSLRRTANEKLFF | 15 | TRBJ1-4 | few | TRBV12-3/TRBV12-4 | -
TGTGCCAGCAGCTTAGTGAGTAGCGGGGCGGGAGATACGCAGTATTTT | CASSLVSSGAGDTQYF | 16 | TRBJ2-3 | - | TRBV7-2 | TRBD2
TGTGCCAGCAGCTTAGGCAGGGGGCTCTACGAGCAGTACTTC | CASSLGRGLYEQYF | 14 | TRBJ2-7 | - | TRBV7-9 | TRBD1
TGTGCCAGCAGCCAAGTTGGAACAGACAGCACAGATACGCAGTATTTT | CASSQVGTDSTDTQYF | 16 | TRBJ2-3 | few | TRBV4-2 | -
TGTGCCAGCAGCCCCCAGGCGGGGAAGAATGAAAAACTGTTTTTT | CASSPQAGKNEKLFF | 15 | TRBJ1-4 | once | TRBV9 | -
TGCGCCAGCAGCTCTGGGCGGTCAGATACGCAGTATTTT | CASSSGRSDTQYF | 13 | TRBJ2-3 | few | TRBV5-1 | -
TGTGCCAGCAGTTCCCCATTCTCCGGGACACATAATGAGCAGTTCTTC | CASSSPFSGTHNEQFF | 16 | TRBJ2-1 | - | TRBV6-6 | -
TGCAGTGCCCATGGTGGATCCCCAAATACGCAGTATTTT | CSAHGGSPNTQYF | 13 | TRBJ2-3 | few | TRBV20-1 | -
TGTGCCAGCAGTGAGCCAGGCGGCTCCTACGAGCAGTACTTC | CASSEPGGSYEQYF | 14 | TRBJ2-7 | few | TRBV25-1 | -
TGTGCCAGTATGTGGGACGTCTCCTACGAGCAGTACTTC | CASMWDVSYEQYF | 13 | TRBJ2-7 | few | TRBV2 | -
TGTGCCAGCAGCCCGTGGATTAGCGGGAGGGCAGATACGCAGTATTTT | CASSPWISGRADTQYF | 16 | TRBJ2-3 | - | TRBV7-8 | TRBD2
TGTGCCAGCAGCCCTGACAGCTCGAACACCGGGGAGCTGTTTTTT | CASSPDSSNTGELFF | 15 | TRBJ2-2 | few | TRBV12-3/TRBV12-4 | -
TGTGCCAGCAGCACGATACTGGGGAATGAGCAGTTCTTC | CASSTILGNEQFF | 13 | TRBJ2-1 | - | TRBV11-3 | -
TGTGCCAGCAGCCGTTGGGGGAGCTCCTACGAGCAGTACTTC | CASSRWGSSYEQYF | 14 | TRBJ2-7 | - | TRBV3-1 | -
TGTGCCAGCACCCGGTATAATGAGCAGTTCTTC | CASTRYNEQFF | 11 | TRBJ2-1 | - | TRBV28 | -
TGTGCCAGCAGTGATAGCGGACTAGCGGCAGAGACCCAGTACTTC | CASSDSGLAAETQYF | 15 | TRBJ2-5 | few | TRBV2 | TRBD2
TGTGCCAGCAGGCGGGGGGGCCGAGACAATGGGCAGTTCTTC | CASRRGGRDNGQFF | 14 | TRBJ2-1 | once | TRBV12-3/TRBV12-4 | TRBD2
TGCAGTCCGTCGATGGGGTACGAGCAGTACTTC | CSPSMGYEQYF | 11 | TRBJ2-7 | - | TRBV20-1 | -
TGCGCCAGCAGCTTGGATGCAGGAGGGAGTGGCACAGATACGCAGTATTTT | CASSLDAGGSGTDTQYF | 17 | TRBJ2-3 | few | TRBV5-1 | -
TGTGCCAGCAGGAGGACTAGCGGAAACAATGAGCAGTTCTTC | CASRRTSGNNEQFF | 14 | TRBJ2-1 | many | TRBV6-6 | TRBD2